The T cell receptor (beta chain) under discussion was sequenced for a study of cytomegalovirus exposure and HLA in healthy donors. The primer mix had 60 Vbeta and 13 Jbeta primers. Libraries were prepared by immunoSEQ multiplex PCR; TCRdb keeps only in-frame clonotypes and omits some of them. The sample has around 120,000 clones. Study-wide results and caveats: What was likely a sequencing artifact was a cluster of highly shared sequence variants. TRBV6-2, TRBV6-3 and some other V segments were excluded as indistinguishable. Later analysis reportedly placed an Asian-associated ancestry cluster below the roughly 670-donor mean in N-insertions.

Notes on this clone: Antigen specificity is unknown.

Losses at the gene ends were 6 bases for V and 4 bases for J; bases not matched to a gene: 5. Per the germline V gene, CDR1 is SGHTA and CDR2 is FQGTGA. This CDR3 is built from 14 residues. Sequences were obtained from PBMCs. The source of this sequence is a man aged 18 to 29 in good health and CMV-seronegative. The chain uses TRBV7-3 and TRBJ2-2; TRBD1 agrees at 7 bases. The DNA for the CDR3 is TGTGCCAGCAGATGGGACAGTGGCACCGGGGAGCTGTTTTTT. Protein product: CASRWDSGTGELFF.